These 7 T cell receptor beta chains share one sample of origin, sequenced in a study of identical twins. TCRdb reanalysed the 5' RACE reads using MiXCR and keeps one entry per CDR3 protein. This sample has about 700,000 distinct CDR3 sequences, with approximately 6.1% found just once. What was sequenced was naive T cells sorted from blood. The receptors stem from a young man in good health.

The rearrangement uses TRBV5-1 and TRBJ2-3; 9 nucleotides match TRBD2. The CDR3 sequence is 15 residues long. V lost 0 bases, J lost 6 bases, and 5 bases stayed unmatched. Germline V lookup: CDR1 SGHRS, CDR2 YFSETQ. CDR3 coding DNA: TGCGCCAGCAGCTTGGTCGGGACTAGCCCGGATACGCAGTATTTT. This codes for CASSLVGTSPDTQYF.

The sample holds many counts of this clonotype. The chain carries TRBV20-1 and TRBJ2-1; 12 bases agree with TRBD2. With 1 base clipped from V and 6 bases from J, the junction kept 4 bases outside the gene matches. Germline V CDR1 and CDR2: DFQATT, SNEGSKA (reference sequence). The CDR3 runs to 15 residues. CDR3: CSARGSSGRVNEQFF. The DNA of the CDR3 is TGCAGTGCTAGAGGCTCTAGCGGGAGGGTCAATGAGCAGTTCTTC.

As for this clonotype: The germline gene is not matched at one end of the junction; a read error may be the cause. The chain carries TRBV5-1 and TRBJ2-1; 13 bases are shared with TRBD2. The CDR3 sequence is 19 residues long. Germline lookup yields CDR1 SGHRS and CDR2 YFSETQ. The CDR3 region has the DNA TGCGCCAGCCGCTTCACTCCCGGGACTAGCGGGACCCAATACAATGAGCAGTTCTTC. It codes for CASRFTPGTSGTQYNEQFF.

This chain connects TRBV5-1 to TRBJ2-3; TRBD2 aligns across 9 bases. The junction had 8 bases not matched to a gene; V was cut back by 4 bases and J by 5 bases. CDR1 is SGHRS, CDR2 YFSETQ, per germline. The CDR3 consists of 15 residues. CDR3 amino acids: CASSTRLAEKDTQYF. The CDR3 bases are TGCGCCAGCAGCACTCGACTAGCGGAAAAAGATACGCAGTATTTT. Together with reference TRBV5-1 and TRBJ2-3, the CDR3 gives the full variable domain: KAGVTQTPRYLIKTRGQQVTLSCSPISGHRSVSWYQQTPGQGLQFLFEYFSETQRNKGNFPGRFSGRQFSNSRSEMNVSTLELGDSALYLCASSTRLAEKDTQYFGPGTRLTVL.

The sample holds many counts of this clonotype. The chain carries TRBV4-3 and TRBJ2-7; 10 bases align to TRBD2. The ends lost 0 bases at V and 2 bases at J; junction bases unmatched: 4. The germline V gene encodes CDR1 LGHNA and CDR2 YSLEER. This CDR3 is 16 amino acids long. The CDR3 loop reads CASSQDVTSGAYEQYF. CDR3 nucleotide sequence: TGCGCCAGCAGCCAAGATGTCACTAGCGGGGCCTACGAGCAGTACTTC.

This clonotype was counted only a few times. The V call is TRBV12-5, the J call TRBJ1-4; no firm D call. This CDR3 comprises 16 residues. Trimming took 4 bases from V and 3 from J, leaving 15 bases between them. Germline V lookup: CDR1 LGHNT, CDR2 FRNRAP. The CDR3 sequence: CASGYNLGGSNEKLFF. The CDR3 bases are TGTGCTAGTGGTTACAACCTGGGTGGGTCTAATGAAAAACTGTTTTTT.

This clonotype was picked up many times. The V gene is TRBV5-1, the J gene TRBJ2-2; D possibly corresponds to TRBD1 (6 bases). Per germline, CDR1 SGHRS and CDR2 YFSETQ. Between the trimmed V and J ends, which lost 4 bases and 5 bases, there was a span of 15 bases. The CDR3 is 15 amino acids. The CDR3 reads CASSPAGVHTGELFF. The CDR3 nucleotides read TGCGCCAGCAGCCCCGCAGGGGTGCATACCGGGGAGCTGTTTTTT.